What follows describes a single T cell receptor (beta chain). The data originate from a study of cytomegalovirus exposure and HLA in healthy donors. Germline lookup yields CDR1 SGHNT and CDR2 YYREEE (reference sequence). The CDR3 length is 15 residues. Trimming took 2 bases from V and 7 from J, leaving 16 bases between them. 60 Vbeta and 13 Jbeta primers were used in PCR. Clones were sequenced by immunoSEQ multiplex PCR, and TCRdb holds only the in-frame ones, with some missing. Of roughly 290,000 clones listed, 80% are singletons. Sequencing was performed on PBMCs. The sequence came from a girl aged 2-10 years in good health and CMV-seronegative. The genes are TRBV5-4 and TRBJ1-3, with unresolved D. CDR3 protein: CASSLQSGSANTIYF. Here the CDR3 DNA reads TGTGCCAGCAGCTTACAATCCGGGTCCGCCAACACCATATATTTT.